Shown below are 2 T cell receptor beta chains from a single sample sequenced in a study of blood T cell repertoires in COVID-19. Measured with immunoSEQ multiplex PCR; TCRdb has only the in-frame clones, and not every one. The top ten hold approximately 2% of the sample, which has roughly 300,000 clones, around 92% seen once. The sample taken for sequencing was peripheral blood. Every receptor here comes from a woman aged 25 to 39 with COVID-19, enrolled during active disease.

The chain's CDR3 is CASSVTGFGEQYV. The DNA of the CDR3 is TGTGCCAGCAGCGTGACAGGGTTCGGAGAGCAGTACGTC. The chain links TRBV11-2 to TRBJ2-7; TRBD1 agrees at 7 bases. In germline, CDR1 is SGHAT, CDR2 FQNNGV. CDR3 length: 13 residues. V dropped 5 bases and J dropped 7; count of bases not matched to a gene: 8.

The rearrangement joins TRBV12-5 to TRBJ1-5, with 12 bases lining up with TRBD1. The CDR3 length is 22 residues. Trimming took 0 bases from V and 0 from J; bases not matched to a gene: 15. Germline V gene lookup returns CDR1 LGHNT and CDR2 FRNRAP. The CDR3 bases are TGTGCTAGTGGTTTGGTTGCACGATCCGGGACAGGGGGCGCCCGTAGCAATCAGCCCCAGCATTTT. Protein: CASGLVARSGTGGARSNQPQHF.